The clone carrying this TCR beta chain was picked up one time. No antigen is known for it. These data originate in a study of cytomegalovirus exposure and HLA in healthy donors. The overall study: The same platform used for the approximately 670 first-cohort repertoires was also used for the 120 or so validation repertoires, as a later analysis reported.

Generated by immunoSEQ multiplex PCR, the TCRdb table keeps only in-frame clones and is missing some. There are about 90,000 clones in the sample; approximately 88% occur only once, and about 12% lies in the top ten. CDR1 SGHRS and CDR2 YFSETQ come from the germline V gene. The CDR3 contains 15 residues. V lost 4 bases and J 0 bases, leaving 11 bases between the germline ends. The study, taken as a whole, reports: Most observed TCR sequences were rare, whereas some public TCRs were detected in many donors.

Sequencing used PBMCs. This sequence originates from a woman aged 18-35 years in good health and CMV-seropositive. The J gene is TRBJ1-5, the V gene TRBV5-1; a possible D gene is TRBD1 (6 bases). DNA of the CDR3: TGCGCCAGCAGCCTCGGGACATCTAGCAATCAGCCCCAGCATTTT. Residues: CASSLGTSSNQPQHF.